The 30 T cell receptor beta chains below all came from one sample that was sequenced in a study of neurological immune-mediated disorders. TCRdb fed the 5' RACE reads into MiXCR, producing one record per CDR3 protein. The table has approximately 37,000 distinct CDR3 sequences, around 3.1% seen once; the top ten hold about 8%. Described time point: longitudinal time-point 1 (baseline). The sequencing sample was made of PBMCs. The receptors derive from a woman in her fifties or sixties with multiple sclerosis.

This clonotype was seen repeatedly, ten times or more. This chain uses TRBV5-6 with TRBJ1-5; D perhaps matches TRBD1 (5 bases). Germline CDR1 is SGHDT and CDR2 is YYEEEE. Trimming shortened V by 0 bases and J by 3 bases, and 19 bases separated the two germline ends. The CDR3 length is 18 residues. The CDR3 spells CASSLVGGSGRDNQPQHF. For the CDR3, the DNA is TGTGCCAGCAGCTTGGTGGGGGGGTCAGGGAGAGACAATCAGCCCCAGCATTTT.

This clonotype appeared many times. The chain joins TRBV20-1 to TRBJ1-3; D unclear. The CDR3 has 17 amino acids. The ends were cut back, 0 bases at V and 2 bases at J, with 17 bases in the middle. CDR1 is DFQATT, CDR2 SNEGSKA, per germline (reference sequence). The CDR3 DNA sequence: TGCAGTGCTAGAGATGAACGGCGACCCCGTACTGGAAACACCATATATTTT. Translated: CSARDERRPRTGNTIYF.

This clonotype was seen many times. V gene TRBV11-2 combines with J gene TRBJ1-6; tentative D call: TRBD1 (5 bases). Germline assignment: CDR1 SGHAT and CDR2 FQNNGV. The CDR3 is made up of 14 amino acids. Between the trimmed V and J ends, which lost 5 bases and 5 bases, there was a span of 10 bases. CDR3 amino acids: CASSAGLHNSPLHF. DNA for the CDR3: TGTGCCAGCAGCGCGGGACTCCATAATTCACCCCTCCACTTT.

This clonotype was detected many times. The chain combines TRBV7-2 with TRBJ1-1, with 8 bases fitting TRBD1. Germline CDR1 SGHTA, CDR2 FQGNSA. The CDR3 consists of 13 residues. V lost 5 bases, J lost 9 bases, and 8 bases stayed unmatched. CDR3 amino acids: CASSRTGWFQAFF. CDR3 nucleotide sequence: TGTGCCAGCAGCCGGACAGGGTGGTTTCAAGCTTTCTTT.

Many counts were recorded for this clonotype. The chain couples TRBV7-8 to TRBJ1-3, with D tentatively TRBD1 (5 bases). V was pared by 4 bases and J by 2 bases, with 6 bases between. The CDR3 is made up of 13 amino acids. Germline CDR1 reads SGHVS; CDR2 reads FQNEAQ. The CDR3: CASSWTTGNTIYF. CDR3 sequence (DNA): TGTGCCAGCAGCTGGACAACTGGAAACACCATATATTTT. Full variable domain (outside the CDR3, taken from reference TRBV7-8 and TRBJ1-3): GAGVSQSPRYKVAKRGQDVALRCDPISGHVSLFWYQQALGQGPEFLTYFQNEAQLDKSGLPSDRFFAERPEGSVSTLKIQRTQQEDSAVYLCASSWTTGNTIYFGEGSWLTVV.

This clonotype has a count of ten or more. V usage is TRBV29-1 and J usage is TRBJ1-1, with 8 bases matching TRBD1. The CDR3 runs 16 residues. From germline, CDR1 is SQVTM and CDR2 ANQGSEA. V lost 6 bases, J lost 0 bases, and 12 bases stayed unmatched. CDR3 in amino acids: CSVRAAGGLLNTEAFF. The CDR3 nucleotides read TGCAGCGTGCGGGCCGCAGGGGGCCTATTGAACACTGAAGCTTTCTTT.

This clonotype was counted many times. The chain couples TRBV7-2 to TRBJ1-2; D is undetermined. V shed 5 bases and J shed 2 bases, with 12 bases lying between them. The CDR3 spans 14 residues. Germline V gene sequence: CDR1 SGHTA, CDR2 FQGNSA. CDR3 region: CASSPGRANYGYTF. The CDR3 DNA is TGTGCCAGCAGCCCCGGGAGGGCCAACTATGGCTACACCTTC. Full variable domain (remainder filled in from reference TRBV7-2 and TRBJ1-2): GAGVSQSPSNKVTEKGKDVELRCDPISGHTALYWYRQSLGQGLEFLIYFQGNSAPDKSGLPSDRFSAERTGGSVSTLTIQRTQQEDSAVYLCASSPGRANYGYTFGSGTRLTVV.

This clonotype was seen at least ten times. This chain links TRBV12-5 with TRBJ2-2; a possible D gene is TRBD1 (5 bases). Germline V gene data show CDR1 as LGHNT and CDR2 as FRNRAP. The V and J ends lost 1 base and 0 bases respectively, with 15 bases between them. CDR3 length equals 18 residues. The CDR3 DNA follows: TGTGCTAGTGGTTTGGGAAGGGGCACATCCTCGAACACCGGGGAGCTGTTTTTT. Translation gives CASGLGRGTSSNTGELFF.

This clonotype was counted ten times or more. V usage is TRBV10-3 and J usage is TRBJ2-7; 8 bases agree with TRBD2. Germline values: CDR1 ENHRY, CDR2 SYGVKD. The CDR3 spans 16 residues. J lost 3 bases, V lost 0 bases, and 7 bases had no gene match. CDR3 sequence: CAISESGVSGVYEQYF. The CDR3 coding sequence is TGTGCCATCAGTGAGTCGGGTGTTAGCGGGGTCTACGAGCAGTACTTC.

This clonotype was picked up many times. This sequence joins TRBV24-1 and TRBJ1-2, with 10 bases that match TRBD1. From germline, CDR1 is KGHDR and CDR2 SFDVKD. The CDR3 sequence is 17 residues long. V was pared by 3 bases and J by 4 bases, with 10 bases of the junction left unmatched. The CDR3 spells CATSDPTPGQGPYGYTF. Here the CDR3 DNA reads TGTGCCACCAGTGATCCTACTCCGGGACAGGGGCCCTATGGCTACACCTTC.

The table lists this clonotype with many counts. J is TRBJ2-3 and V is TRBV20-1; D is unresolved. The V gene lost 2 bases and the J gene lost 0 bases, with 9 bases spanning the gap. CDR1 DFQATT and CDR2 SNEGSKA come from the germline V gene (reference sequence). The length of the CDR3 is 14 residues. The CDR3 is CSARFAPSTDTQYF. In DNA, the CDR3 is TGCAGTGCTAGATTTGCCCCTAGCACAGATACGCAGTATTTT.

This clonotype was found many times. The chain is built from TRBV7-6 and TRBJ2-2; 12 bases map to TRBD2. Germline V lookup: CDR1 SGHVS, CDR2 FNYEAQ. The trim removed 5 bases at V and 4 bases at J, leaving 5 bases unmatched. This CDR3 has 16 amino acids. In DNA, the CDR3 is TGTGCCAGCAGCGAAAGACTAGCGGGGGCCACCGGGGAGCTGTTTTTT. Residues: CASSERLAGATGELFF. The whole variable domain, filled in from reference TRBV7-6 and TRBJ2-2, reads GAGVSQSPRYKVTKRGQDVALRCDPISGHVSLYWYRQALGQGPEFLTYFNYEAQQDKSGLPNDRFSAERPEGSISTLTIQRTEQRDSAMYRCASSERLAGATGELFFGEGSRLTVL.

Many counts were recorded for this clonotype. This sequence joins TRBV20-1 and TRBJ2-2; D assignment may be TRBD1 or TRBD2 (7 bases each). CDR3 length equals 18 residues. Deletions cut 0 bases from V and 6 bases from J, with 23 bases between. The germline CDR1 and CDR2 sequences are DFQATT and SNEGSKA (reference sequence). The CDR3 region has the DNA TGCAGTGCTAGAGACCCCAACCGAGGGAGGGGGCTTGCCGGGGAGCTGTTTTTT. It encodes CSARDPNRGRGLAGELFF.

With respect to this clonotype: A clone one base away is much larger, so this may be a read error. The chain couples TRBV6-5 to TRBJ2-7; D gene ambiguous. The CDR3 totals 12 residues. CDR1 is MNHEY and CDR2 is SVGAGI in the germline V gene. CDR3 region: CDTAGPSYEQYF. CDR3 bases: TGTGACACCGCCGGGCCCTCCTACGAGCAGTACTTC.

This clonotype was detected many times. The gene calls are TRBV20-1 and TRBJ1-1; possibly TRBD1 for D (5 bases). CDR3 length: 15 residues. CDR1 and CDR2 from the germline V gene are DFQATT and SNEGSKA (reference sequence). V was shortened by 2 bases and J by 0 bases, with 13 bases between the two germline ends. CDR3 region: CSARLQGVMNTEAFF. Here the CDR3 DNA reads TGCAGTGCTAGACTTCAAGGGGTAATGAACACTGAAGCTTTCTTT.

At least ten counts were recorded for this clonotype. CDR3: CASSGGGGGYEQYF. CDR3 DNA: TGCGCCAGCAGTGGGGGCGGGGGAGGCTACGAGCAGTACTTC. The V gene is TRBV10-2, the J gene TRBJ2-7; TRBD2 matches 7 bases. This CDR3 has 14 residues. V trimming: 4 bases; J trimming: 3 bases; junction bases outside the gene matches: 6. Germline CDR1 is WSHSY and CDR2 is SAAADI.

This clonotype was seen many times. V gene TRBV5-1 combines with J gene TRBJ1-6, with 7 bases identical to TRBD1. Germline lookup yields CDR1 SGHRS and CDR2 YFSETQ. V was pared by 2 bases and J by 7 bases, with 12 bases of the junction left unmatched. The CDR3 totals 17 residues. CDR3 in DNA: TGCGCCAGCAGCTTCCAACCCGGGACAGAAAGGAATTCACCCCTCCACTTT. It specifies CASSFQPGTERNSPLHF. The whole variable domain, remainder taken from reference TRBV5-1 and TRBJ1-6, is KAGVTQTPRYLIKTRGQQVTLSCSPISGHRSVSWYQQTPGQGLQFLFEYFSETQRNKGNFPGRFSGRQFSNSRSEMNVSTLELGDSALYLCASSFQPGTERNSPLHFGNGTRLTVT.

This clonotype was observed many times. The rearrangement uses TRBV3-1 and TRBJ1-2; TRBD1 might be the D (6 bases). The CDR3 has 13 residues. In germline, CDR1 is LGHDT, CDR2 YNNKEL (reference sequence). The V end was cut by 3 bases, the J end by 8 bases, with 13 bases between. This CDR3 is CASSHGTTGGYTF. As DNA, the CDR3 is TGTGCCAGCAGCCATGGGACAACTGGAGGCTACACCTTC.

The table lists this clonotype with a few counts. Given a much more abundant clone one base away, this may be a read error. J is TRBJ2-4 and V is TRBV20-1; D assignment may be TRBD1 or TRBD2 (6 bases each). The length of the CDR3 is 15 residues. Germline V CDR1 and CDR2: DFQATT, SNEGSKA (reference sequence). The CDR3 DNA is TGCAGTGCTAAGGACATAGGGGGGCCAAAAAAAATTCAGTACTTC. Encoded protein: CSAKDIGGPKKIQYF.

This clonotype is categorized as medium-sized. The chain is built from TRBV5-1 and TRBJ2-5, with TRBD1 as a possible D gene (6 bases). Trimming left V 5 bases short and J 2 bases short, with 13 bases between. Germline CDR1 reads SGHRS; CDR2 reads YFSETQ. The CDR3 contains 14 residues. The CDR3 loop is CASRRGHGQETQYF. In DNA, the CDR3 is TGCGCCAGCAGACGGGGACACGGGCAAGAGACCCAGTACTTC.

This clonotype was recorded many times. The gene calls are TRBV12-3 or TRBV12-4 and TRBJ2-1; TRBD1 matches at 8 bases. Trimming at V came to 7 bases and at J to 14 bases, leaving 16 bases not matched to a gene. CDR3 length: 14 amino acids. CDR3 in amino acids: CASTLLIGQGEEFF. The DNA of the CDR3 is TGTGCCAGCACCTTACTTATCGGACAGGGAGAAGAGTTCTTC.

This clonotype is deemed medium-sized. The chain is built from TRBV7-2 and TRBJ2-1; TRBD1 matches 7 bases. This CDR3 is 12 amino acids long. Germline-derived CDR1 and CDR2 are SGHTA and FQGNSA. The V segment lost 4 bases and the J segment 9 bases; nucleotides outside the gene matches: 3. DNA for the CDR3: TGTGCCAGCAGCTACACAGGGGTTGAGCAGTTCTTC. Translating gives CASSYTGVEQFF.

This clonotype was recorded at least ten times. The chain combines TRBV4-2 with TRBJ2-1; 10 bases are shared with TRBD2. V shed 1 base, J shed 0 bases, and the junction held 6 bases outside the gene matches. The germline gives CDR1 LGHNA, CDR2 YNFKEQ. This CDR3 is 18 amino acids long. CDR3 amino acids: CASSQASGGVGSYNEQFF. CDR3 DNA: TGTGCCAGCAGCCAAGCTAGCGGGGGAGTAGGCTCCTACAATGAGCAGTTCTTC.

This clonotype has ten or more counts. The chain employs TRBV20-1 and TRBJ2-5; 9 bases fit TRBD1. The trim removed 6 bases at V and 0 bases at J, leaving 11 bases unmatched. CDR3 length: 16 residues. From germline, CDR1 is DFQATT and CDR2 SNEGSKA (reference sequence). CDR3 nucleotide sequence: TGCAGTGCCAAAAGGCGGGACAGGGAGTACCAAGAGACCCAGTACTTC. Translation: CSAKRRDREYQETQYF.

In its sample, this clonotype was seen many times. The chain recombines TRBV20-1 with TRBJ2-1, with D unclear. Germline loops: CDR1 DFQATT, CDR2 SNEGSKA (reference sequence). The CDR3 extends over 13 amino acids. CDR3 nucleotide sequence: TGCAGACCCCCGGATACATTCGACAATGAGCAGTTCTTC. It yields the protein CRPPDTFDNEQFF.

This clonotype showed up just a few times. This may stem from a read error, because a much larger clone lies one nucleotide away. V is TRBV20-1 and J is TRBJ1-6; a possible D gene is TRBD1 (5 bases). Germline loops: CDR1 DFQATT, CDR2 SNEGSKA (reference sequence). V dropped 6 bases and J dropped 7 bases, with 16 bases sitting between them. This CDR3 region has 14 residues. For the CDR3, the DNA is TGCAGTGCCCACGGGGGGAATGAGAATTCACCCCTCCACTTT. Its translation: CSAHGGNENSPLHF.

This clonotype showed up many times. The chain joins TRBV7-2 to TRBJ2-2, with TRBD2 matching 7 bases. Trimming took 0 bases from V and 6 from J; bases not matched to a gene: 7. Looked up from germline, CDR1 is SGHTA and CDR2 is FQGNSA. The CDR3 spans 16 residues. The CDR3 DNA is TGTGCCAGCAGCTTAGCGAGGACTAGGCGGTCCGGGGAGCTGTTTTTT. The encoded protein is CASSLARTRRSGELFF. The full variable domain, in which reference TRBV7-2 and TRBJ2-2 provide the parts outside the CDR3, is GAGVSQSPSNKVTEKGKDVELRCDPISGHTALYWYRQSLGQGLEFLIYFQGNSAPDKSGLPSDRFSAERTGGSVSTLTIQRTQQEDSAVYLCASSLARTRRSGELFFGEGSRLTVL.

V gene TRBV5-1 combines with J gene TRBJ1-1; 7 nucleotides match TRBD1. The CDR3 totals 15 residues. Germline CDR1 is SGHRS and CDR2 is YFSETQ. The V segment lost 0 bases and the J segment 4 bases; nucleotides outside the gene matches: 6. The CDR3 sequence: CASSLAGRGSTEAFF. The DNA for the CDR3 is TGCGCCAGCAGCTTGGCCGGCAGGGGGAGCACTGAAGCTTTCTTT.

This clonotype was picked up many times. The V gene is TRBV6-6, the J gene TRBJ2-3, with TRBD1 matching over 8 bases. The CDR3 loop spans 19 amino acids. Germline assignment: CDR1 MNHNY and CDR2 SVGAGI (reference sequence). V lost 2 bases to trimming and J lost 2 bases; unmatched junction nucleotides: 15. The CDR3 loop is CASSYPGQGRGVDTDTQYF. The CDR3 nucleotides are TGTGCCAGCAGTTACCCAGGACAGGGAAGGGGAGTAGACACAGATACGCAGTATTTT.

This clonotype appeared many times. The V call is TRBV24-1, the J call TRBJ2-5; no clear D. V dropped 5 bases and J dropped 2 bases, with 8 bases sitting between them. The CDR3 runs 13 residues. CDR1 and CDR2 from the germline V gene are KGHDR and SFDVKD. As DNA, the CDR3 is TGTGCCACCAGTGTTTCTAGTCAAGAGACCCAGTACTTC. Amino acids: CATSVSSQETQYF.